This T cell receptor (beta chain) is from a study of cytomegalovirus exposure and HLA in healthy donors. On the study more broadly: The early release's HLA-typed donors yielded 70 million to 85 million unique TCRs. Study-wide results and caveats: Overall, about 160 TCR beta chains were annotated as cytomegalovirus-associated.

Each donor's status was that of a healthy bone marrow donor. The V gene lost 1 base and the J gene lost 3 bases, with 9 bases spanning the gap. CDR1 and CDR2 (germline): LGHNA, YNFKEQ. The CDR3 covers 15 residues. Vbeta (60) and Jbeta (13) primers were used in the PCR. TCRdb keeps only in-frame clones here, not all; method: immunoSEQ multiplex PCR. The sample comprises roughly 200,000 clones, 80% to 90% of which are singletons, and 1.5% to 2% rests with the top ten. As regards this clone: What it binds is unknown.

The receptor comes from a middle-aged man in good health and CMV-seropositive. Sequences were obtained from PBMCs. The rearrangement uses TRBV4-2 and TRBJ2-2, with D unresolved. DNA for the CDR3: TGTGCCAGCAGCCAAGTATCGAGTGACACCGGGGAGCTGTTTTTT. Protein sequence: CASSQVSSDTGELFF.